A single T cell receptor (beta chain) is shown here with its context. The germline V gene has CDR1 LNHDA and CDR2 SQIVND (reference sequence). Trimming cost V 1 base and J 3 bases, with 13 bases left between them. This CDR3 region has 16 residues. This specimen belongs to a study of blood T cell repertoires in COVID-19. The method was immunoSEQ multiplex PCR; TCRdb's version includes in-frame clones alone and lacks a portion of them. Of roughly 50,000 clones listed, about 90% were seen once; the top ten hold approximately 12%. The V call is TRBV19, the J call TRBJ1-5, with D perhaps matching TRBD1 (6 bases). This sequence originates from a man older than 75 with acute or convalescent COVID-19. The sequencing input was peripheral blood. The CDR3 bases are TGTGCCAGTAGTATAGGGGCAACAGGGATCAATCAGCCCCAGCATTTT. This sequence encodes CASSIGATGINQPQHF. Looking up the rest from reference TRBV19 and TRBJ1-5 gives the full variable domain: DGGITQSPKYLFRKEGQNVTLSCEQNLNHDAMYWYRQDPGQGLRLIYYSQIVNDFQKGDIAEGYSVSREKKESFPLTVTSAQKNPTAFYLCASSIGATGINQPQHFGDGTRLSIL.